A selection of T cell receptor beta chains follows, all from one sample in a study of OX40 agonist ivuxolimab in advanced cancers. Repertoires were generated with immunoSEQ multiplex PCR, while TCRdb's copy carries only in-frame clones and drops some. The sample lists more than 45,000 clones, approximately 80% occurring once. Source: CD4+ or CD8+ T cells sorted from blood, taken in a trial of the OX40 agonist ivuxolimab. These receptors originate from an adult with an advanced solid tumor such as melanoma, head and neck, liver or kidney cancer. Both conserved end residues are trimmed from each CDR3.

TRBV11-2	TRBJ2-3	ASSRGDLGRTDTQY
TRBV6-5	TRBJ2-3	ATLRPSTDTQY
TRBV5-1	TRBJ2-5	ASTKQGGPQETQY
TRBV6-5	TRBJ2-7	ASSYWSGDRVYEQY
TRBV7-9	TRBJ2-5	ASSVEGGLGETQY
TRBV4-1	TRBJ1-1	ASSQWTGGAF
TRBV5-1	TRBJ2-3	ASSLESGGATDTQY
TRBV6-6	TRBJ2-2	ASSMDLTGELF
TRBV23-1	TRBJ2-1	ASSQAGQDSSYNEQF
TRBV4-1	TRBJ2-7	ASSQAGTGRGEQY
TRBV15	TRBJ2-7	ATSRDRPFEQY
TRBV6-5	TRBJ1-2	ASSYSRGIYGYT
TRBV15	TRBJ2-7	ATSRDRTAYEQY
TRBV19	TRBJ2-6	ASSPRDRVSGANVLT
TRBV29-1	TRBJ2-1	SVPASGGYNEQF
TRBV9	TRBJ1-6	ASSVDGQVNYNSPLH
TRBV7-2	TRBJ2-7	ASSLGYYEQY
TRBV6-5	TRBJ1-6	ASSLPGLSPLH
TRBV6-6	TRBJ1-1	ASSYGGGDTEAF
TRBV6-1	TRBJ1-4	ASSEGTQPNEKLF
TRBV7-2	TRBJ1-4	ASSLSRATNEKLF
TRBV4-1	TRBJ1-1	ASSQARDTEAF
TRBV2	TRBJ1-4	ASRDSGTGYEKLF
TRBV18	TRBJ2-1	ASSPPASYNEQF
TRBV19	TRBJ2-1	ASTNRTSVVSYNEQF
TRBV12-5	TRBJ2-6	ASGLSGAPGANVLT